These 8 T cell receptor beta chains were all obtained from the same sample, sequenced in a study of T cell responses to AZD1222 COVID-19 vaccine. The assay was immunoSEQ multiplex PCR, and TCRdb's table has in-frame clones only and misses some. Of 130,000 or so clones listed, approximately 80% are singletons. Material: peripheral blood, obtained 28 days after the second AZD1222 dose. The receptors shown here come from an adult who received the AZD1222 COVID-19 vaccine.

This chain joins TRBV11-2 and TRBJ2-7; possibly TRBD2 for D (6 bases). Germline loops: CDR1 SGHAT, CDR2 FQNNGV. Trimming cost V 8 bases and J 7 bases, with 15 bases left between them. The CDR3 sequence is 12 residues long. CDR3 DNA sequence: TGTGCCAGCCACTGGGGGGTCGGGGAGCAGTACTTC. This gives the protein CASHWGVGEQYF.

J is TRBJ2-5 and V is TRBV7-6, with D unresolved. The CDR3 is 13 amino acids. V lost 2 bases, J lost 7 bases, and 11 bases lay in between. Germline V lookup: CDR1 SGHVS, CDR2 FNYEAQ. CDR3 residues: CASSLSGGGTQYF. CDR3 nucleotide sequence: TGTGCCAGCAGCTTATCAGGCGGCGGGACCCAGTACTTC.

Concerning this clone: One end of the junction fails to match germline, which may point to a read error. Additional DNA sequences in this sample encode the identical CDR3. The rearrangement joins TRBV5-1 to TRBJ1-2; TRBD1 agrees at 12 bases. This CDR3 spans 14 amino acids. CDR1 and CDR2 (germline): SGHRS, YFSETQ. Here the CDR3 DNA reads TGCGCCAGCAGTTTGGGGACAGGGGGCTACGGCTACACCTTC. Translation gives CASSLGTGGYGYTF.

This sequence joins TRBV12-3 or TRBV12-4 and TRBJ1-2; D may be TRBD1 (5 bases). Trimming cost V 6 bases and J 8 bases, with 10 bases left between them. This CDR3 comprises 11 residues. The CDR3 nucleotides are TGTGCCAGCAGGTCGGGGGTCGGCTACACCTTC. Amino acids: CASRSGVGYTF.

The V and J genes are TRBV5-1 and TRBJ1-1, with no clear D. V was clipped by 1 base and J by 0 bases, with 7 bases between them. CDR3 length: 14 residues. The germline CDR1 and CDR2 sequences are SGHRS and YFSETQ. The CDR3 is CASSLSRVNTEAFF. The CDR3 DNA reads TGCGCCAGCAGCTTGTCTAGAGTGAACACTGAAGCTTTCTTT.

The chain links TRBV10-1 to TRBJ2-3, with D possibly TRBD2 on 5 matching bases. Germline lookup yields CDR1 WNHNN and CDR2 SYGVQD (reference sequence). V was shortened by 0 bases and J by 7 bases, with 8 bases between the two germline ends. The CDR3 runs to 13 residues. In nucleotides, the CDR3 is TGCGCCAGCAGTGAGTCGGGAGTCAATACGCAGTATTTT. This translates into CASSESGVNTQYF.

This chain connects TRBV7-9 to TRBJ2-7, with D maybe TRBD2 (6 bases). V dropped 1 base and J dropped 0 bases, with 13 bases sitting between them. Germline loops: CDR1 SEHNR, CDR2 FQNEAQ (reference sequence). This CDR3 is 16 amino acids long. For the CDR3, the DNA is TGTGCCAGCAGCTTAGGATACCTGGGAGGCTCCTACGAGCAGTACTTC. It specifies CASSLGYLGGSYEQYF.

J is TRBJ2-3 and V is TRBV19; TRBD1 matches at 10 bases. With 4 bases clipped from V and 2 bases from J, the junction kept 0 bases outside the gene matches. The CDR3 has 14 amino acids. Germline assignment: CDR1 LNHDA and CDR2 SQIVND (reference sequence). The CDR3 here is CASSRQGATDTQYF. The CDR3, as DNA: TGTGCCAGTAGTAGACAGGGGGCCACAGATACGCAGTATTTT.